This T cell receptor beta chain stems from a study of regulatory T cells in long-lasting Graves disease. Study conclusions and caveats: The TCR repertoire of persistent Graves' patients was less diverse than that of newly diagnosed ones.

To make TCR beta libraries, researchers used iRepertoire HTBI primers and Arm-PCR of CDR3 regions. TCRdb recomputed calls from the multiplex PCR reads with MiXCR, one row per CDR3 protein. Of a few hundred thousand distinct CDR3 sequences listed, around 15% were seen once; the top ten hold 23%. About this clonotype: No antigen is known for it.

Documented time point: newly diagnosed GD, antithyroid drugs for less than 3 months. Isolated PBMC RNA provided the starting material for the TCR library. This sample was shared with a second study, whose subject was T cells in Graves' hyperthyroidism and ophthalmopathy.

This specimen consisted of peripheral blood mononuclear cells (PBMCs), obtained at new diagnosis, from a patient treated with antithyroid drugs. The clonotype was recovered from a woman between 18 and 29 years old with Graves disease.

CDR3 coding DNA: TGCGCCAGCAGCCCGGGTCTAGCATTCAATGAGCAGTTCTTC. Residues: CASSPGLAFNEQFF. The rearrangement uses TRBV4-3 and TRBJ2-1; possibly TRBD2 for D (5 bases). Deletions cut 4 bases from V and 6 bases from J, with 13 bases between. This CDR3 region has 14 residues. From germline, CDR1 is LGHNA and CDR2 YSLEER.